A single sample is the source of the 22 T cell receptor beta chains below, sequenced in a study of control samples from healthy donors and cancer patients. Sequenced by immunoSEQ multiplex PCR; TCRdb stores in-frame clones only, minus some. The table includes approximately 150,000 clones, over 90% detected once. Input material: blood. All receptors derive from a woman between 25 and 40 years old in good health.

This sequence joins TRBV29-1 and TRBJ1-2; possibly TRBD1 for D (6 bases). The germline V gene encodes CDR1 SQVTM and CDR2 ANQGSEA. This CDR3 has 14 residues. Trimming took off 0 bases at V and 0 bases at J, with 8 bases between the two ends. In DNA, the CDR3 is TGCAGCGTTGAAGATGCAGGGGCTAACTATGGCTACACCTTC. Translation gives CSVEDAGANYGYTF. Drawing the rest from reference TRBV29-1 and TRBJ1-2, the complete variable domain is SAVISQKPSRDICQRGTSLTIQCQVDSQVTMMFWYRQQPGQSLTLIATANQGSEATYESGFVIDKFPISRPNLTFSTLTVSNMSPEDSSIYLCSVEDAGANYGYTFGSGTRLTVV.

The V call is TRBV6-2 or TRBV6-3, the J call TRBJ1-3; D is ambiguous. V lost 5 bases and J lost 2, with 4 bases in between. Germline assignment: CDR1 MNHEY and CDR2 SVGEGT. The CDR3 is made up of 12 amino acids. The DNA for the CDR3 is TGTGCCAGCAGTGATCCTGGAAACACCATATATTTT. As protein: CASSDPGNTIYF.

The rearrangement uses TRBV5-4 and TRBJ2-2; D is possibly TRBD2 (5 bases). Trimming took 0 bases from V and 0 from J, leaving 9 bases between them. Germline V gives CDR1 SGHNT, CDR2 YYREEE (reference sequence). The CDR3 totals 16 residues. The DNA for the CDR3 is TGTGCCAGCAGCTTGGCCACGCGGGCGAACACCGGGGAGCTGTTTTTT. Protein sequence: CASSLATRANTGELFF.

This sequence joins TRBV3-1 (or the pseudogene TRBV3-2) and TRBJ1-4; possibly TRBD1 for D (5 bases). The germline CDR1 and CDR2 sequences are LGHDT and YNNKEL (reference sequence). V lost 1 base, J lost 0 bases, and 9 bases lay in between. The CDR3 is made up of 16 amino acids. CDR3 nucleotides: TGTGCCAGCAGCCAAGCCCCAGGGACAACTAATGAAAAACTGTTTTTT. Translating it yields CASSQAPGTTNEKLFF.

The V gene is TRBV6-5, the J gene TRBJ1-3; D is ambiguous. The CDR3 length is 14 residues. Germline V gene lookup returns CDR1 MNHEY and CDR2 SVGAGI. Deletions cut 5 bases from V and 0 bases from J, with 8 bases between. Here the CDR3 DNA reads TGTGCCAGCAGTCCGTCTATCTCTGGAAACACCATATATTTT. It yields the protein CASSPSISGNTIYF.

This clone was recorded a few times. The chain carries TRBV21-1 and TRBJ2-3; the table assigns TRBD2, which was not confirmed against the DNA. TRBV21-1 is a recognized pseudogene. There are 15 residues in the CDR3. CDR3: CASSKAGLPTDTQYF. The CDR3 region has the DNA TGTGCCAGCAGCAAGGCGGGGTTACCCACAGATACGCAGTATTTT.

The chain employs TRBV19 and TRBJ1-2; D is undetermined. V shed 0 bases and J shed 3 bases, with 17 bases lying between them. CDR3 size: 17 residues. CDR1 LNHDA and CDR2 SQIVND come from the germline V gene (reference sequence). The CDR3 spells CASSIESTEIPYYGYTF. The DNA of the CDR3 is TGTGCCAGTAGTATAGAATCGACGGAAATCCCCTACTATGGCTACACCTTC.

CDR3 DNA: TGTGCCAGCAGCCTTAGTTTGGGGGATCGGGCAGATACGCAGTATTTT. Protein product: CASSLSLGDRADTQYF. The genes are TRBV7-8 and TRBJ2-3; the D gene could be TRBD1 or TRBD2 (5 bases each). Trimming stripped 5 bases from V and 4 bases from J, with 19 bases between. Germline V gene lookup returns CDR1 SGHVS and CDR2 FQNEAQ. This CDR3 has 16 amino acids.

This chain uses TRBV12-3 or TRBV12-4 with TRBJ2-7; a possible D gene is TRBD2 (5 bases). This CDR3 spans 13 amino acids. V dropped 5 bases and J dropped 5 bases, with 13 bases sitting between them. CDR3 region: CASSGGGLDEQYF. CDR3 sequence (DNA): TGTGCCAGCAGTGGTGGAGGTCTCGACGAGCAGTACTTC.

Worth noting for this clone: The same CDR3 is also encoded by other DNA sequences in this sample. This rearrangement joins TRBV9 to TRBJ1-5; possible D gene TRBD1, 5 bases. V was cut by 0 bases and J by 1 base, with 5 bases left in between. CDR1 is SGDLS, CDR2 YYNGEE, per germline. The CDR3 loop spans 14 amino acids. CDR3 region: CASSVGGSNQPQHF. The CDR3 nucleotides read TGTGCCAGCAGCGTAGGGGGGAGCAATCAGCCCCAGCATTTT.

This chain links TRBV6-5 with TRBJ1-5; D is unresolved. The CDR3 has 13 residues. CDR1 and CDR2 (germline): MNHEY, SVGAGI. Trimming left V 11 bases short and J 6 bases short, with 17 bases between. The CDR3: CAGSYTWSQPQHF. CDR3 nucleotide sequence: TGTGCCGGCTCGTACACGTGGAGTCAGCCCCAGCATTTT.

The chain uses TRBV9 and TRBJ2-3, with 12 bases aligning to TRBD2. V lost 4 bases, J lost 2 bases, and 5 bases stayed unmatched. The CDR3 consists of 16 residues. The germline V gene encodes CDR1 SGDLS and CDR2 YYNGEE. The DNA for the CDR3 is TGTGCCAGCAGCACCGCTAGCGGGGGGGACACAGATACGCAGTATTTT. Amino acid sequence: CASSTASGGDTDTQYF.

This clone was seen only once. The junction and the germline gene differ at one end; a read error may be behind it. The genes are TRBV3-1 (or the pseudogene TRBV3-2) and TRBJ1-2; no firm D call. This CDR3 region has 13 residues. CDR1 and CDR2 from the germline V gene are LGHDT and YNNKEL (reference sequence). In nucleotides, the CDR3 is TGTGCCAGCAGCCAAGATTTCCCGTTGGACGTTAATTTC. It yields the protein CASSQDFPLDVNF.

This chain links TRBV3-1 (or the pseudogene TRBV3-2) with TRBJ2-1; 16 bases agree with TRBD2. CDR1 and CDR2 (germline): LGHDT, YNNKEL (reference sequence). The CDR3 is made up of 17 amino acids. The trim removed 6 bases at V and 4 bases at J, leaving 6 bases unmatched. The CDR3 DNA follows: TGTGCCAGCAGTGCCCCGGGACTAGCGGGAGGGTACAATGAGCAGTTCTTC. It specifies CASSAPGLAGGYNEQFF.

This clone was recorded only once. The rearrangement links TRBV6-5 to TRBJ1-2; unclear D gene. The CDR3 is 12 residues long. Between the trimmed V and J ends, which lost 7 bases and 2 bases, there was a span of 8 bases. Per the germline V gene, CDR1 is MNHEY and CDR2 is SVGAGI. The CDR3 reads CASTARNYGYTF. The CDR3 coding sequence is TGTGCCAGCACAGCAAGAAACTATGGCTACACCTTC.

The CDR3 is CSVGGDNQETQYF. CDR3 in DNA: TGCAGCGTTGGGGGGGATAACCAAGAGACCCAGTACTTC. The chain uses TRBV29-1 and TRBJ2-5; possible D gene TRBD2, 6 bases. V was trimmed by 4 bases and J by 0 bases, leaving 9 bases between them. Per the germline V gene, CDR1 is SQVTM and CDR2 is ANQGSEA. The CDR3 covers 13 residues.

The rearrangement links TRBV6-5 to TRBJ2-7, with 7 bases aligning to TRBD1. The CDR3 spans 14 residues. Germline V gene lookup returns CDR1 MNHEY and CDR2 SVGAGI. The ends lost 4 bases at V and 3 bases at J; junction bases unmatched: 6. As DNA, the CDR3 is TGTGCCAGCAGTTTCTCCGGGACAGTCTACGAGCAGTACTTC. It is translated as CASSFSGTVYEQYF.

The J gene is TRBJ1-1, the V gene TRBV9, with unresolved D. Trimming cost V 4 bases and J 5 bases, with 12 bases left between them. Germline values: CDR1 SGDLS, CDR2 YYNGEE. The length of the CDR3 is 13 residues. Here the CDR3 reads CASSSLEQTEAFF. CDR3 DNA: TGTGCCAGCAGCTCACTCGAACAGACTGAAGCTTTCTTT.

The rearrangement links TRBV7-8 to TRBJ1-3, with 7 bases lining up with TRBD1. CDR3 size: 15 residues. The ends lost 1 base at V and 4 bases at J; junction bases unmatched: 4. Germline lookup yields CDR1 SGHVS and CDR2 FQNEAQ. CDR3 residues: CASSLGRGGGNTIYF. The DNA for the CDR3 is TGTGCCAGCAGCTTAGGCAGGGGGGGAGGAAACACCATATATTTT.

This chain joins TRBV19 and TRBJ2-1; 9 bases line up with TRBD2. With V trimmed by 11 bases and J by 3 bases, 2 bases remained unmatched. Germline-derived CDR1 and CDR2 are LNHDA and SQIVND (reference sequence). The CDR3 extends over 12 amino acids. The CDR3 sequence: CAAAGGYNEQFF. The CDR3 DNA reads TGTGCCGCAGCGGGGGGCTACAATGAGCAGTTCTTC.

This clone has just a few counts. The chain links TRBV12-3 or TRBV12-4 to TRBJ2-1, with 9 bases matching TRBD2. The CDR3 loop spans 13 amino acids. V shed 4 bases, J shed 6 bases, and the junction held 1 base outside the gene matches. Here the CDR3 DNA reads TGTGCCAGCAGTTCAGCGGGGGGCAATGAGCAGTTCTTC. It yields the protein CASSSAGGNEQFF.

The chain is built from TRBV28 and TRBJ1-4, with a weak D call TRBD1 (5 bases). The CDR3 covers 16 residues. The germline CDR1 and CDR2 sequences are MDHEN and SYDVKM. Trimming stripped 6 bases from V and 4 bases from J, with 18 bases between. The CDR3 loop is CASRPTGLPGNEKLFF. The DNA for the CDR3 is TGTGCCAGCAGGCCAACAGGACTGCCGGGTAATGAAAAACTGTTTTTT.